Each of the 28 T cell receptor beta chains below was sequenced from the same sample in a study of long-term antiretroviral therapy in people with HIV. Run at survey level, the immunoSEQ assay was version v3.0. Produced via immunoSEQ multiplex PCR; TCRdb's table is partial and in-frame only. The sample consists of roughly 30,000 clones, 80% to 90% of them appearing once. This specimen was unsorted PBMCs, taken 0.8 years before starting antiretroviral therapy. The receptors here all came from a man between 18 and 29 years old with HIV.

The V and J genes are TRBV13 and TRBJ1-1, with 8 nucleotides matching TRBD1. Germline V gives CDR1 PRHDT, CDR2 FYEKMQ (reference sequence). V dropped 4 bases and J dropped 4; count of bases not matched to a gene: 5. CDR3 size: 14 residues. This CDR3 reads CASSSTGVSTEAFF. DNA of the CDR3: TGTGCCAGCAGCTCGACAGGGGTAAGCACTGAAGCTTTCTTT.

J is TRBJ2-7 and V is TRBV7-6; D is unresolved. V shed 1 base and J shed 5 bases, with 12 bases lying between them. From germline, CDR1 is SGHVS and CDR2 FNYEAQ. The CDR3 totals 14 residues. The CDR3 loop reads CASSLVTGLDEQYF. The CDR3 DNA follows: TGTGCCAGCAGCTTAGTTACGGGTTTGGACGAGCAGTACTTC.

The chain carries TRBV29-1 and TRBJ2-1; 11 nucleotides match TRBD1. The germline CDR1 and CDR2 sequences are SQVTM and ANQGSEA. V was pared by 5 bases and J by 10 bases, with 13 bases of the junction left unmatched. The CDR3 extends over 15 amino acids. CDR3: CSVSTGVGQGEEQFF. DNA of the CDR3: TGCAGCGTTTCTACGGGCGTGGGACAGGGGGAAGAGCAGTTCTTC.

This chain connects TRBV5-8 to TRBJ1-5, with 11 bases matching TRBD1. V was pared by 4 bases and J by 0 bases, with 9 bases of the junction left unmatched. The germline V gene has CDR1 SGHTS and CDR2 YDEGEE. This CDR3 is built from 18 residues. The CDR3 loop is CASSAPGQGVYSNQPQHF. The CDR3 region has the DNA TGTGCCAGCAGCGCACCGGGACAGGGGGTATATAGCAATCAGCCCCAGCATTTT.

This clone was found once. J is TRBJ2-3 and V is TRBV4-3; 7 nucleotides align to TRBD2. The V gene's germline CDR1 is LGHNA and CDR2 YSLEER. The CDR3 runs to 16 residues. V shed 1 base and J 1 base; nucleotides not matched to a gene: 5. For the CDR3, the DNA is TGCGCCAGCAGCCAAGCGTCAGGGAGGGGCACAGATACGCAGTATTTT. This translates into CASSQASGRGTDTQYF.

The CDR3 region is CASSSGQAHEQYF. The DNA for the CDR3 is TGTGCCAGCAGTTCTGGGCAGGCCCACGAGCAGTACTTC. The chain recombines TRBV6-5 with TRBJ2-7; no definite D call. There are 13 residues in the CDR3. V was cut by 4 bases and J by 5 bases, with 12 bases left in between. Germline lookup yields CDR1 MNHEY and CDR2 SVGAGI.

The rearrangement uses TRBV30 and TRBJ1-5; no clear D gene. Germline-derived CDR1 and CDR2 are GTSNPN and SVGIG (reference sequence). CDR3 length: 16 residues. V lost 2 bases to trimming and J lost 4 bases, with 18 bases between them. CDR3 DNA: TGTGCCTGGAGTCAACCTCCGGGAGCGATAAATCAGCCCCAGCATTTT. It encodes CAWSQPPGAINQPQHF.

V and J are TRBV4-2 and TRBJ1-2; TRBD1 might be the D (6 bases). The V and J ends lost 3 bases and 5 bases respectively, with 13 bases between them. There are 14 residues in the CDR3. Germline V gives CDR1 LGHNA, CDR2 YNFKEQ. The CDR3 DNA is TGTGCCAGCAGCCAGCAACAGGGACCGTATGGCTACACCTTC. Translation gives CASSQQQGPYGYTF.

This clone was counted a single time. The chain recombines TRBV29-1 with TRBJ2-5; TRBD1 aligns across 9 bases. CDR1 and CDR2 from the germline V gene are SQVTM and ANQGSEA. This CDR3 is 14 amino acids long. V gave up 5 bases and J gave up 4 bases; unmatched junction bases: 8. In DNA, the CDR3 is TGCAGCGTTTTCACAGGGGGCGGCGGAGAGACCCAGTACTTC. Protein sequence: CSVFTGGGGETQYF.

A few counts support this clone. The CDR3: CASSSPDRGNTIYF. The CDR3 DNA sequence: TGTGCCAGCAGCTCCCCGGACAGAGGAAACACCATATATTTT. The chain recombines TRBV7-9 with TRBJ1-3, with D possibly being TRBD1 (6 bases). Germline V CDR1 and CDR2: SEHNR, FQNEAQ (reference sequence). V gave up 4 bases and J gave up 4 bases, with 11 bases separating them. The CDR3 has 14 residues.

The chain is built from TRBV15 and TRBJ2-7, with TRBD1 identical over 11 bases. Germline assignment: CDR1 LNHNV and CDR2 YYDKDF (reference sequence). The CDR3 has 17 residues. The V and J ends lost 0 bases and 3 bases, in that order; junction bases with no gene match: 7. CDR3 nucleotide sequence: TGTGCCACCAGCAGAGATAGGGACAGGGGGGTATACTACGAGCAGTACTTC. It yields the protein CATSRDRDRGVYYEQYF.

This sequence joins TRBV7-8 and TRBJ1-5; maybe TRBD1 (6 bases). The CDR3 loop spans 17 amino acids. The germline V gene has CDR1 SGHVS and CDR2 FQNEAQ. Trimming stripped 5 bases from V and 7 bases from J, with 24 bases between. CDR3 nucleotides: TGTGCCAGCAGCCCCTGGGTTGGTCGGGGGCGAGGGCAGCCCCAGCATTTT. Translation: CASSPWVGRGRGQPQHF.

This chain connects TRBV7-2 to TRBJ1-1, with D possibly matching TRBD1 (6 bases). Deletions cut 4 bases from V and 10 bases from J, with 19 bases between. The length of the CDR3 is 14 residues. Germline-derived CDR1 and CDR2 are SGHTA and FQGNSA. Here the CDR3 DNA reads TGTGCCAGCAGCTCCCGGGACACATCGGGGGGAGCTTTCTTT. Translating gives CASSSRDTSGGAFF.

The gene calls are TRBV19 and TRBJ2-1; 9 bases align to TRBD1. Germline V gene data show CDR1 as LNHDA and CDR2 as SQIVND (reference sequence). The CDR3 is made up of 14 amino acids. The trim removed 6 bases at V and 10 bases at J, leaving 10 bases unmatched. The CDR3, as DNA: TGTGCCAGTAGCTTGACAGGGGGAGGGAGCGAGCAGTTCTTC. Protein product: CASSLTGGGSEQFF.

V gene TRBV27 combines with J gene TRBJ2-2; weak D call: TRBD1 (6 bases). Germline CDR1 is MNHEY and CDR2 is SMNVEV (reference sequence). The CDR3 consists of 18 residues. Trimming removed 3 bases at V and 3 bases at J, with 20 bases between. CDR3 residues: CASSLGVQGVVDTGELFF. The DNA for the CDR3 is TGTGCCAGCAGTTTGGGGGTACAGGGAGTGGTGGACACCGGGGAGCTGTTTTTT.

For the CDR3, the DNA is TGCGCCAGCAGCTTGGGGGGGACAGGACCCAACACTGAAGCTTTCTTT. The encoded protein is CASSLGGTGPNTEAFF. V is TRBV5-1 and J is TRBJ1-1; 8 bases are shared with TRBD1. V lost 0 bases to trimming and J lost 2 bases; unmatched junction nucleotides: 6. Germline loops: CDR1 SGHRS, CDR2 YFSETQ. The CDR3 runs 16 residues.

DNA of the CDR3: TGTGCCAGTAGTCCCCCGACAGGGTTAGGAGATACGCAGTATTTT. Protein sequence: CASSPPTGLGDTQYF. V is TRBV19 and J is TRBJ2-3; 7 bases fit TRBD1. CDR1 is LNHDA and CDR2 is SQIVND in the germline V gene (reference sequence). The CDR3 is 15 residues long. The ends lost 5 bases at V and 5 bases at J; junction bases unmatched: 10.

This clone was recorded only once. This chain uses TRBV5-1 with TRBJ1-1; D is uncertain. The germline V gene has CDR1 SGHRS and CDR2 YFSETQ. The germline V and J ends were trimmed by 2 bases and 0 bases, with 17 bases remaining between them. The length of the CDR3 is 17 residues. CDR3 sequence: CASSFSPGDYLNTEAFF. The CDR3 DNA reads TGCGCCAGCAGCTTTTCTCCGGGAGACTATTTGAACACTGAAGCTTTCTTT.

The V gene is TRBV7-2, the J gene TRBJ2-1; D ambiguous. Germline V gene lookup returns CDR1 SGHTA and CDR2 FQGNSA. The CDR3 runs to 12 residues. V was cut by 2 bases and J by 8 bases, with 7 bases left in between. CDR3 sequence reads: CASSLNRDEQFF. In nucleotides, the CDR3 is TGTGCCAGCAGCTTAAATCGAGATGAGCAGTTCTTC. The complete variable domain, with remaining parts taken from reference TRBV7-2 and TRBJ2-1, reads GAGVSQSPSNKVTEKGKDVELRCDPISGHTALYWYRQSLGQGLEFLIYFQGNSAPDKSGLPSDRFSAERTGGSVSTLTIQRTQQEDSAVYLCASSLNRDEQFFGPGTRLTVL.

The V gene is TRBV11-3, the J gene TRBJ2-7; 9 bases are shared with TRBD1. Germline loops: CDR1 SGHNT, CDR2 YENEEA. V gave up 0 bases and J gave up 6 bases; unmatched junction bases: 3. The CDR3 spans 14 residues. The CDR3 DNA reads TGTGCCAGCAGCTTAGATGGGACAGGGCGCGAGCAGTACTTC. As protein: CASSLDGTGREQYF.

The J gene is TRBJ1-1, the V gene TRBV5-1; D gene ambiguous. Germline V gene sequence: CDR1 SGHRS, CDR2 YFSETQ. The V end lost 4 bases, the J end lost 0 bases, and 13 bases lay between the germline ends. The CDR3 sequence is 15 residues long. CDR3 residues: CASSRAQSMNTEAFF. The CDR3 DNA sequence: TGCGCCAGCAGCCGGGCACAGAGTATGAACACTGAAGCTTTCTTT.

The J gene is TRBJ2-1, the V gene TRBV7-9; 8 nucleotides line up with TRBD2. Per germline, CDR1 SEHNR and CDR2 FQNEAQ (reference sequence). There are 18 residues in the CDR3. With 0 bases clipped from V and 2 bases from J, the junction kept 9 bases outside the gene matches. The CDR3 sequence is CASSLAPRGGLPYNEQFF. The CDR3 bases are TGTGCCAGCAGCTTAGCCCCCCGGGGGGGTCTCCCCTACAATGAGCAGTTCTTC.

The rearrangement uses TRBV5-1 and TRBJ2-5; D uncertain. Trimming pared 3 bases from V and 2 bases from J, leaving 8 bases between. The CDR3 loop spans 13 amino acids. Germline loops: CDR1 SGHRS, CDR2 YFSETQ. This chain's CDR3 is CASSSGRQETQYF. For the CDR3, the DNA is TGCGCCAGCAGCTCAGGCAGACAAGAGACCCAGTACTTC. The full variable domain, with the rest looked up from reference TRBV5-1 and TRBJ2-5, is KAGVTQTPRYLIKTRGQQVTLSCSPISGHRSVSWYQQTPGQGLQFLFEYFSETQRNKGNFPGRFSGRQFSNSRSEMNVSTLELGDSALYLCASSSGRQETQYFGPGTRLLVL.

This sequence joins TRBV9 and TRBJ2-3; 7 bases agree with TRBD1. J lost 4 bases, V lost 4 bases, and 9 bases had no gene match. CDR3 size: 15 residues. Germline loops: CDR1 SGDLS, CDR2 YYNGEE. In DNA, the CDR3 is TGTGCCAGCAGCTCCCGACAGGGTGGGCCAGATACGCAGTATTTT. The encoded protein is CASSSRQGGPDTQYF.

The V and J genes are TRBV13 and TRBJ1-1; 7 bases are shared with TRBD1. V lost 6 bases, J lost 3 bases, and 16 bases stayed unmatched. The CDR3 has 17 residues. The V gene's germline CDR1 is PRHDT and CDR2 FYEKMQ (reference sequence). In DNA form, the CDR3 reads TGTGCCAGCAGTCCCGGGGGGGAGACAGGGTACGACACTGAAGCTTTCTTT. Its translation is CASSPGGETGYDTEAFF.

V and J are TRBV18 and TRBJ1-4, with D tentatively TRBD1 (6 bases). Per the germline V gene, CDR1 is KGHSH and CDR2 is LQKENI. The ends were cut back, 5 bases at V and 7 bases at J, with 14 bases in the middle. The length of the CDR3 is 14 residues. CDR3 nucleotide sequence: TGTGCCAGCTCATCAGGGGCTTCGGGTGAAAAACTGTTTTTT. It encodes CASSSGASGEKLFF.

This clone was seen more than once but under ten times. The chain links TRBV28 to TRBJ1-2; D unresolved. This CDR3 contains 11 residues. Germline V gene lookup returns CDR1 MDHEN and CDR2 SYDVKM. Trimming removed 5 bases at V and 6 bases at J, with 7 bases between. CDR3 in amino acids: CASSIPDGYTF. The CDR3 DNA follows: TGTGCCAGCAGTATCCCGGATGGCTACACCTTC.

The V call is TRBV4-2, the J call TRBJ2-2; D not resolved. Between the trimmed V and J ends, which lost 2 bases and 5 bases, there was a span of 9 bases. Germline-derived CDR1 and CDR2 are LGHNA and YNFKEQ. The CDR3 extends over 14 amino acids. CDR3 DNA: TGTGCCAGCAGCCAAAAAGAAGGGACCGGGGAGCTGTTTTTT. This translates into CASSQKEGTGELFF.